This T cell receptor (beta chain) emerged from a study of T cell responses to AZD1222 COVID-19 vaccine (dated by TCRdb to about 2021). Some background on the complete study: AZD1222 recipients given second doses at about 4 weeks or at about 12 weeks were pooled, since spike-specific TCR depth and breadth were not found to differ between the two schedules. A total of 240 or so trial participants underwent TCR sequencing, of whom roughly 210 had received two doses of AZD1222 and around 25 had received two doses of the MenACWY control vaccine. Trial participants were enrolled into age subgroups of 18-55, 56-69 and 70-plus years, which contained around 150, 28 and 57 TCR-sequenced participants, respectively.

In the paper's terms, the time point label means: baseline before first vaccination. The vaccinee samples were drawn from two UK trials, COV001 and COV002, one of which was a single-blind randomized controlled phase 2/3 trial testing AZD1222 (ChAdOx1 nCoV-19) in healthy adults. Trial participant PBMC samples were collected at day 0 and day 28 after the second dose for TCRbeta chain sequencing. Turning to this clone: Its cognate antigen has yet to be identified. No much larger clone is present one base from it, and per-base qualities are unavailable.

Based on the germline V gene (reference sequence), the CDR1 and CDR2 sequences are GTSNPN and SVGIG. The CDR3 measures 13 amino acids from cysteine to phenylalanine. Only CDR3 DNA is held: 39 bases, read in frame from base 1. The CDR3 regions of human TCRbeta chains were subjected to immunosequencing. In the source study's methods: Repertoire TCRs were matched against a reference library of SARS-CoV-2-specific TCRs generated with the MIRA antigen-specificity platform. Breadth meant the fraction of unique TCRs that were SARS-CoV-2-associated, whereas depth meant the fraction of total T cells that were SARS-CoV-2-associated. Each spike-specific TCR was assigned to its reactive spike region and to a CD4 or CD8 class using the MIRA data. Log10-transformed breadth and depth values were compared by one-way ANOVA with Sidak's multiple comparisons tests. Sourced from immuneACCESS, this table was stored by TCRdb with only in-frame sequences that have V and J called. A share of the clones is absent; for the studies checked, an unresolved V gene accounts for under half, and the remainder has no known explanation. That table gives V, J and clone size, and the DNA gave D and trimming. The sample data list approximately 180,000 clones, and approximately 92% of these were observed just once. Of the sample, 10% is held by the ten largest clones.

Study-wide conclusions, independent of this receptor: Because no samples from the day 14 peak response were available, repertoires could be characterized only after the peak T cell response. The 56-69-year group was small, and its depth increase did not reach significance, likely because of low power. Reportedly, almost half of the unique spike-specific TCRs recognized epitopes lying outside the regions that are mutated in the B.1.351 and B.1.1.7 variants. Spike-specific TCR breadth and depth rose significantly after two AZD1222 doses compared with day 0 and with MenACWY recipients. CD4 TCRs associated with the vaccine covered the entire spike protein, and the dominant responses were in regions 160-218 and 743-854. Participants were mostly white British and included more females than males, and it was suggested by the authors that clonal diversity may have been underestimated. Conclusions about previously exposed vaccinees were limited because only six or seven AZD1222 recipients were SARS-CoV-2 seropositive at baseline.

Here the chain combines TRBV30 and TRBJ1-3, and TRBD1 may be the D gene, going by 6 matching bases. The sample in question was peripheral blood, obtained on day 0 of AZD1222 vaccination. The origin of this receptor is an adult in good health. The CDR3 reads CGAGADSGNTIYF. The nucleotides read TGTGGGGCAGGGGCTGATTCTGGAAACACCATATATTTT. Beyond the CDR3, the reference TRBV30 and TRBJ1-3 genes provide the residues; the full variable domain reads: SQTIHQWPATLVQPVGSPLSLECTVEGTSNPNLYWYRQAAGRGLQLLFYSVGIGQISSEVPQNLSASRPQDRQFILSSKKLLLSDSGFYLCGAGADSGNTIYFGEGSWLTVV.